This is a list of T cell receptor beta chains from one sample in a study of blood T cell repertoires in COVID-19. TCRdb's copy holds only in-frame clones and misses some; the assay was immunoSEQ multiplex PCR. Among over 100,000 clones listed, 65% to 90% were seen once. Sequencing input: peripheral blood. These TCRs come from a man older than 75 with acute or convalescent COVID-19. Each CDR3 is given with its conserved first and last residue. D genes are given only for firm matches. Where a row states a size, it is once, few, many or the class of an expanded clone; other rows omit it.

j_gene: TRBJ2-1; d_gene: NA; v_gene: TRBV9; abundance: NA; CDR3nt: TGTGCCAGCAGCGAACTAATAGGCTCCTACAATGAGCAGTTCTTC; CDR3aa: CASSELIGSYNEQFF
j_gene: TRBJ2-3; d_gene: NA; v_gene: TRBV19; abundance: NA; CDR3nt: TGTGCCAGTAGTATAGAAACCCCGTCAGCGGGCCGCACAGATACGCAGTATTTT; CDR3aa: CASSIETPSAGRTDTQYF
j_gene: TRBJ1-4; d_gene: TRBD1; v_gene: TRBV7-6; abundance: NA; CDR3nt: TGTGCCAGCAGCCCCACGGGACAGAGAGGTGAAAAACTGTTTTTT; CDR3aa: CASSPTGQRGEKLFF
j_gene: TRBJ2-3; d_gene: TRBD1; v_gene: TRBV7-3; abundance: NA; CDR3nt: TGTGCCAGCAGCTTAAAGGGGGCCACAGATACGCAGTATTTT; CDR3aa: CASSLKGATDTQYF
j_gene: TRBJ2-3; d_gene: TRBD2; v_gene: TRBV4-3; abundance: once; CDR3nt: TGCGCCAGCAGCCGTTTAGCGGGAGGGCCTCTTGGCACAGATACGCAGTATTTT; CDR3aa: CASSRLAGGPLGTDTQYF
j_gene: TRBJ1-5; d_gene: NA; v_gene: TRBV5-1; abundance: NA; CDR3nt: TGCGCCAGCAGCTCCTCTTCCGGGGGTGGGAATCAGCCCCAGCATTTT; CDR3aa: CASSSSSGGGNQPQHF
j_gene: TRBJ1-2; d_gene: NA; v_gene: TRBV11-2; abundance: NA; CDR3nt: TGTGCCAGCAGCTTAAACTGGTATGGCTACACCTTC; CDR3aa: CASSLNWYGYTF
j_gene: TRBJ2-2; d_gene: TRBD1; v_gene: TRBV9; abundance: few; CDR3nt: TGTGCCAGCAGTGGACAGGGGGCAGGCGGGGAGCTGTTTTTT; CDR3aa: CASSGQGAGGELFF
j_gene: TRBJ1-2; d_gene: TRBD1; v_gene: TRBV5-1; abundance: NA; CDR3nt: TGCGCCAGCAGGCCCGGACAGGAAACAGATGGCTACACCTTC; CDR3aa: CASRPGQETDGYTF
j_gene: TRBJ2-1; d_gene: NA; v_gene: TRBV9; abundance: few; CDR3nt: TGTGCCAGCAGCGTAGATCTTTCCGGGTACAATGAGCAGTTCTTC; CDR3aa: CASSVDLSGYNEQFF
j_gene: TRBJ2-7; d_gene: NA; v_gene: TRBV28; abundance: medium-sized; CDR3nt: TGTGCCAGCCTTCGGGGGAGCTCCTACGAGCAGTACTTC; CDR3aa: CASLRGSSYEQYF
j_gene: TRBJ1-5; d_gene: NA; v_gene: TRBV6-5; abundance: NA; CDR3nt: TGTGCCAGCAGACCTCCCGGTGAGCCCCAGCATTTT; CDR3aa: CASRPPGEPQHF
j_gene: TRBJ1-2; d_gene: NA; v_gene: TRBV5-1; abundance: NA; CDR3nt: TGCGCCAGCCGGTCCGAAACAGGGATGTCCTATGGCTACACCTTC; CDR3aa: CASRSETGMSYGYTF
j_gene: TRBJ1-2; d_gene: TRBD1; v_gene: TRBV3-1/TRBV3-2; abundance: once; CDR3nt: TGTGCCAGCAGCCAGACAGGACAGGAGTATGGCTACACCTTC; CDR3aa: CASSQTGQEYGYTF
j_gene: TRBJ2-3; d_gene: TRBD1; v_gene: TRBV5-1; abundance: NA; CDR3nt: TGCGCCAGCAGCTTGCGAGGACAGGGCTCATCAGATACGCAGTATTTT; CDR3aa: CASSLRGQGSSDTQYF
j_gene: TRBJ1-5; d_gene: TRBD1; v_gene: TRBV30; abundance: NA; CDR3nt: TGTGCCTGGGGGACAGGACGCGGCAATCAGCCCCAGCATTTT; CDR3aa: CAWGTGRGNQPQHF
j_gene: TRBJ2-1; d_gene: TRBD1; v_gene: TRBV29-1; abundance: NA; CDR3nt: TGCAGCGTTGATAATGGACAGGGGAATAATGAGCAGTTCTTC; CDR3aa: CSVDNGQGNNEQFF
j_gene: TRBJ2-5; d_gene: TRBD1; v_gene: TRBV10-1; abundance: few; CDR3nt: TGCGCCAGCAGTTTTCCCGGGACAGATGAGACCCAGTACTTC; CDR3aa: CASSFPGTDETQYF
j_gene: TRBJ1-1; d_gene: NA; v_gene: TRBV12-5; abundance: NA; CDR3nt: TGTGCTAGTGGTTTGGGGGCAGCTGAAGCTTTCTTT; CDR3aa: CASGLGAAEAFF
j_gene: TRBJ2-4; d_gene: NA; v_gene: TRBV6-5; abundance: NA; CDR3nt: TGTGCCAGCAGCCGCGGACTAGCCAAAAACATTCAGTACTTC; CDR3aa: CASSRGLAKNIQYF
j_gene: TRBJ1-2; d_gene: TRBD1; v_gene: TRBV9; abundance: NA; CDR3nt: TGTGCCAGCAGCCCGAGGGGGACAGGGGTCGCGTGGTACACCTTC; CDR3aa: CASSPRGTGVAWYTF
j_gene: TRBJ2-5; d_gene: TRBD2; v_gene: TRBV14; abundance: NA; CDR3nt: TGTGCCAGCAGTTTCCTAGCGGGGTCAGGGGAAGAGACCCAGTACTTC; CDR3aa: CASSFLAGSGEETQYF
j_gene: TRBJ1-6; d_gene: NA; v_gene: TRBV7-9; abundance: NA; CDR3nt: TGTGCCAGCAGCTTAAACAGGGCGGGCTCACCCCTCCACTTT; CDR3aa: CASSLNRAGSPLHF
j_gene: TRBJ1-5; d_gene: NA; v_gene: TRBV6-4; abundance: NA; CDR3nt: TGTGCCAGCAGTGAAGAAGGGGAGGGCAATCAGCCCCAGCATTTT; CDR3aa: CASSEEGEGNQPQHF
j_gene: TRBJ1-3; d_gene: NA; v_gene: TRBV3-1/TRBV3-2; abundance: NA; CDR3nt: TGTGCCAGCAGCGAACAGGGATCTGGAAACACCATATATTTT; CDR3aa: CASSEQGSGNTIYF
j_gene: TRBJ2-7; d_gene: TRBD1; v_gene: TRBV5-1; abundance: NA; CDR3nt: TGCGCCAGCAGCTTGGCCGGGTGGACAGGGGACGAGCAGTACTTC; CDR3aa: CASSLAGWTGDEQYF
j_gene: TRBJ2-2; d_gene: NA; v_gene: TRBV11-3; abundance: few; CDR3nt: TGTGCCAGCAGCTTAGCCCTTACCGGGGAGCTGTTTTTT; CDR3aa: CASSLALTGELFF
j_gene: TRBJ1-2; d_gene: NA; v_gene: TRBV18; abundance: NA; CDR3nt: TGTGCCAGCTCACCGATTCCGGGTACCACTAACTATGGCTACACCTTC; CDR3aa: CASSPIPGTTNYGYTF
j_gene: TRBJ1-5; d_gene: NA; v_gene: TRBV19; abundance: NA; CDR3nt: TGTGCCAGTAGTACAACCTCAGGGGGCAATCAGCCCCAGCATTTT; CDR3aa: CASSTTSGGNQPQHF
j_gene: TRBJ2-7; d_gene: NA; v_gene: TRBV6-6; abundance: NA; CDR3nt: TGTGCCAGCAGTTACTCGATAGTTCCCGAGCAGTACTTC; CDR3aa: CASSYSIVPEQYF
j_gene: TRBJ2-7; d_gene: NA; v_gene: TRBV19; abundance: NA; CDR3nt: TGTGCCAGTAGTAGCGGGACGGGGGAGCAGTACTTC; CDR3aa: CASSSGTGEQYF
j_gene: TRBJ1-2; d_gene: NA; v_gene: TRBV30; abundance: NA; CDR3nt: TGTGCCTGCCCCGAGGGAGAGTATGGCTACACCTTC; CDR3aa: CACPEGEYGYTF
j_gene: TRBJ1-5; d_gene: NA; v_gene: TRBV7-9; abundance: NA; CDR3nt: TGTGCCAGCAGCCAGGGAGGCCCCCAGCATTTT; CDR3aa: CASSQGGPQHF
j_gene: TRBJ1-2; d_gene: TRBD1; v_gene: TRBV6-5; abundance: NA; CDR3nt: TGTGCCAGCAGTCGACAGGGTGGTGTGGAGGGCTACACCTTC; CDR3aa: CASSRQGGVEGYTF
j_gene: TRBJ1-1; d_gene: NA; v_gene: TRBV5-1; abundance: NA; CDR3nt: TGCGCCAGCAGCCCTGGACAGTACACTGAAGCTTTCTTT; CDR3aa: CASSPGQYTEAFF
j_gene: TRBJ1-1; d_gene: TRBD1; v_gene: TRBV7-3; abundance: NA; CDR3nt: TGTGCCAGCAAACGGACAGGGGGGAACACTGAAGCTTTCTTT; CDR3aa: CASKRTGGNTEAFF
j_gene: TRBJ2-5; d_gene: NA; v_gene: TRBV9; abundance: NA; CDR3nt: TGTGCCAGCAGCGTAGCAGTCAAAGAGACCCAGTACTTC; CDR3aa: CASSVAVKETQYF
j_gene: TRBJ1-6; d_gene: NA; v_gene: TRBV18; abundance: few; CDR3nt: TGTGCCAGCTCACCTTTAGGGGCCTCCAATTTAGGATCACCCCTCCACTTT; CDR3aa: CASSPLGASNLGSPLHF
j_gene: TRBJ1-5; d_gene: NA; v_gene: TRBV19; abundance: NA; CDR3nt: TGTGCCAGTAGTATACAGGAAGTCTATCAGCCCCAGCATTTT; CDR3aa: CASSIQEVYQPQHF
j_gene: TRBJ2-5; d_gene: TRBD2; v_gene: TRBV7-3; abundance: once; CDR3nt: TGTGCCAGCAGCTTGGCGGGAGCCGGAGAGACCCAGTACTTC; CDR3aa: CASSLAGAGETQYF